This T cell receptor beta chain originates from a study of CD8+ T cells in alopecia areata. Reverse transcription of extracted RNA yielded cDNA, which provided the sequencing template. Assay used: immunoSEQ multiplex PCR; TCRdb lists only in-frame clones, some missing. There are 90,000 to 150,000 clones in the sample; around 53% occur only once, and 0.46% lies in the top ten. Findings and caveats of the study: Affected lesional scalp, above all in alopecia totalis/universalis, was more clonal than normal scalp. Under tofacitinib, fewer expanded CD8+ clones appeared among the top 100 scalp clones.

This clone came up a few times. The antigen remains undetermined. CDR3 length: 14 amino acids. From germline, CDR1 is MNHEY and CDR2 SVGAGI. V lost 5 bases, J lost 3 bases, and 13 bases lay in between. Treatment indicated: oral pan-JAK inhibitor, 5-10 mg twice daily. Researchers took lesional scalp punch biopsies and peripheral blood from people who were alopecia areata patients. The chain combines TRBV6-5 with TRBJ1-2, with a tentative D call TRBD1 (5 bases). The material was CD4+ T cells sorted from blood, obtained at week 4, from a patient treated with tofacitinib. This receptor was obtained from a human donor with alopecia areata. This CDR3 reads CASSRTTADYGYTF. CDR3 nucleotides: TGTGCCAGCAGTCGCACGACAGCTGACTATGGCTACACCTTC.